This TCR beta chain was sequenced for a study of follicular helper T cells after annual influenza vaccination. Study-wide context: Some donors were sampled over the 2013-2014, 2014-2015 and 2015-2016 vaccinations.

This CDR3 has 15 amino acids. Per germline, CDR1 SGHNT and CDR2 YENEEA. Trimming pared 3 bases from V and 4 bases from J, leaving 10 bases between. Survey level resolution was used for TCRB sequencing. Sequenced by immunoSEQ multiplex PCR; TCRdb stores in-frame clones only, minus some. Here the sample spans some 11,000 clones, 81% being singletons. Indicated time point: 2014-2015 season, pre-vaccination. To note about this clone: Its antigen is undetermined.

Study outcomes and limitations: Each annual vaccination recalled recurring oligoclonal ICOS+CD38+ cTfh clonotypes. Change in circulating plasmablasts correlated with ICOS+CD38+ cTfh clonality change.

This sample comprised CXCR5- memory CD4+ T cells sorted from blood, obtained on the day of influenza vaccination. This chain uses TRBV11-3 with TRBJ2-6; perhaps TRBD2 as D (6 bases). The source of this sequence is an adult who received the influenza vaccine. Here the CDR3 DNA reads TGTGCCAGCAGCTTGGGGGGTGAAGGGGCCAACGTCCTGACTTTC. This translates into CASSLGGEGANVLTF.